Reported below is one T cell receptor (beta chain). Its antigen is unknown. There are no base qualities to consult, and no much larger clone falls within one base. The sample is drawn from a study of cytomegalovirus exposure and HLA in healthy donors (dated by TCRdb to between 2016 and 2019). With regard to the full study: In an earlier analysis of under 600 of the donors, 276 Gb of sequence data and approximately 120 million unique TCR beta sequences from approximately 180 million T cells were reported. All discovery cohort repertoires had been generated using a single sequencing platform. Alongside the repertoire data, information on donor age, sex, ethnicity and CMV serostatus was compiled. On average, roughly 240,000 unique TCR beta nucleotide sequences were sequenced per donor among some 420 genotyped donors of the cohort, with approximately 18% of those sequences being non-productive. The T cell repertoires of 550 to 850 subjects were profiled by immunosequencing and related to cytomegalovirus serostatus. Of the roughly 410 genotyped donors, over 80% were placed in the genetic ancestry cluster associated with self-reported Caucasian donors. Along with the approximately 700-subject first cohort, a separate validation cohort of 120 different subjects was used. A later analysis re-analyzed previously published TCR beta repertoires from about 730 donors and added high-resolution HLA genotyping to study TCR occurrence patterns. HLA typing included class I and class II loci at four-digit resolution. The later analysis used no new phenotypic data to find candidate immune exposures, relying instead on TCR beta sequences and their occurrence across donors. To predict cytomegalovirus infection status, the study combined high-throughput TCR immunosequencing, statistical association of individual TCRs with disease status, and machine learning. A later genetic analysis took genome-wide SNP genotypes for about 65% of the 666 donors and used that subset as a discovery cohort. The number of typed donors differed by locus: about 620-640 for A, B, C, DRB1 and DQB1; approximately 520 for DQA1; 606 for DPA1; and some 470 for DPB1. To decide whether each TCR beta V gene segment behaved as functional or pseudogenic, an earlier analysis of some 600 of the donors relied on high-throughput TCR beta sequencing. The study aimed to test whether signatures of past pathogen exposure could be identified by cataloging public T cell receptors. A few DR-DQ haplotypes were treated as single units for association and clustering because of strong linkage in the cohort. An early release that covered more than 550 HLA-typed donors contained about 290 gigabases of sequencing data and 75 million to 100 million unique TCR sequences. The study at large found these results: In an earlier analysis of some 550 of the donors, most TCR beta V segments were observed in productive rearrangements about 87% or about 30% of the time, broadly matching IMGT annotations. Presence/absence analyses assumed roughly uniform sequencing depth across donors, an assumption that may not hold. Strong co-occurrence of HLA alleles, especially DR and DQ, made assigning TCR associations to individual alleles difficult. A later genetic analysis reported fewer N-insertions in productive TCRs among donors in an Asian-associated ancestry cluster than the approximately 700-donor mean. Across donors, most TCR sequences were observed very rarely, whereas some public TCRs were present in many individuals. Three of the identified cytomegalovirus-associated TCR beta chains were confirmed in vitro to be specific for cytomegalovirus antigens. Linkage disequilibrium might explain the correlated functional status among segregating V segments, but an unknown experimental factor could not be ruled out. At a false discovery rate of 0.05, a later analysis linked 15,000 to 20,000 TCR beta sequences to specific HLA alleles. About 17 rarely observed V segments, including chromosome 9 orphons, were excluded from the earlier analysis of about 610 of the donors because counts were too low. The only immune exposure information available for the cohort was CMV serostatus. A later analysis found that HLA-associated TCR beta chains were more clonally expanded and had lower generation probabilities than equally common non-associated chains. This cohort had only TCR beta chains sequenced, and the lack of alpha or paired-chain data limited which features could be detected. Cytomegalovirus status was reported to be diagnosed by the classifier with high specificity and sensitivity in both the original and validation cohorts. A further reported finding was that TCR beta sequences accurately predicted the HLA-A and HLA-B alleles for most subjects in the first cohort. In a later analysis, several top co-occurrence clusters were reported to appear linked to parvovirus B19, influenza, CMV and Epstein-Barr virus. Because the 87-base-pair reads could not distinguish some IMGT-functional V segments, including TRBV6-2 and TRBV6-3, those segments were excluded. An association between a missense DCLRE1C variant and V-gene and J-gene trimming of TCR beta chains was found in a later genetic analysis and replicated in an independent cohort. In a later analysis, TCR association rates were found to vary across HLA loci, with the most associated TCRs seen for DRB1 alleles and the fewest for HLA-C alleles. A cluster of highly shared sequence variants was judged likely to represent a technical artifact of the sequencing pipeline. In a later analysis, most CMV-associated TCR beta chains were found to appear HLA-restricted, with HLA associations seemingly driven largely by CMV exposure. In the study, approximately 150 TCR beta chains were listed as associated with cytomegalovirus. According to the authors, the approach could potentially be generalized to other disease states and immunological phenotypes. Because some donors lacked HLA typing at each locus, the association tests relied only on the typed subset.

Library preparation was by the immunoSEQ multiplex PCR assay. For the multiplex PCR, a mixture combining 60 forward primers for TCR Vbeta segments and 13 reverse primers for TCR Jbeta segments was used. Amplification of the CDR3 region of rearranged TCR beta genes was performed with a multiplex PCR assay on genomic DNA. The Illumina HiSeq System was used to sequence the amplified TCR beta libraries as 87-base-pair reads. On the authors' methods: A later analysis tallied 70 million to 100 million unique TCR beta chains across the 600 to 700 repertoires, and around 10 million of those chains were shared by two or more donors. To remove PCR and sequencing errors, raw reads were error-corrected and collapsed into unique sequences using a nearest-neighbor algorithm that merged closely related sequences. To assign V, D and J gene segments, CDR3 sequences were aligned to IMGT reference sequences. Each retained sequence needed at least a six-nucleotide match to both a V gene segment and a J gene segment. Rearrangements were classified as productive when the CDR3 lacked stop codons and remained in frame with V and J, and all other rearrangements were classified as non-productive. CDR3 was defined according to IMGT convention as the region running from the second conserved V-encoded cysteine to the conserved J-encoded phenylalanine. In an earlier analysis of more than 550 of the donors, sequences lacking an unambiguous match to a single V gene segment were excluded. An earlier analysis of fewer than 650 of the donors classified V segments as functional when productive rearrangements were above 56.7% and as segregating when the standard deviation between donors was above 5%. A statistical classification framework was built for diagnosing cytomegalovirus status from the catalog of TCR beta chain sequences. V and J gene assignment, in a later analysis, came from comparing TCR nucleotide sequences with IMGT/GENE-DB human TR gene sequences. A later analysis assigned CDR3 sequences and most-parsimonious VDJ recombination scenarios with the TCRdist pipeline. In a later analysis, every TCR beta chain was defined by the combination of its CDR3 amino acid sequence and its V-gene family, and reads without a unique V-gene family were dropped. To address suspected cross-contamination and a sequencing artifact, a later analysis removed around 590 highly shared, low-generation-probability nucleotide sequences. In a later analysis, a clonal expansion index was calculated for each public chain from normalized within-repertoire ranks of inferred template counts. In a later analysis, generation probabilities were computed with a VDJ recombination model fitted to out-of-frame rearrangements, and the resulting probabilities were checked against IGoR. A later analysis scored TCR-TCR, TCR-HLA and TCR-CMV co-occurrence with hypergeometric tests, applying a repertoire-size bias correction to TCR pairs. To estimate false discovery rates, a later analysis permuted the HLA or CMV assignments 20 times. In a later analysis, co-occurring TCRs were grouped using DBSCAN, with TCRdist sequence similarity added in when clustering inside HLA-allele-positive subsets. Repertoires with fewer than 30,000 or more than 120,000 public chains, plus five repertoires with anomalous nucleotide sharing, were excluded from co-occurrence clustering. This immuneACCESS table, as held by TCRdb, lists in-frame sequences with V and J called but not all clones. Of the missing ones, under half trace to an unresolved V gene in checked studies; the others have no known cause. D and trimming come from the DNA, and the V and J calls and clone size come from that table. The sample data list tens of thousands of clones, and 86% of these were observed just once. Jointly, the top ten make up over 10% of the sample.

In total, more than 500 healthy bone marrow donors made up the cohort. Cohort members were all nominally healthy when sampled, although unrecorded immune exposures were likely present. The donor tested CMV seropositive and was one of the 289 seropositive cohort members. A peripheral blood sample was collected from each donor, and TCR beta sequencing was performed on peripheral blood mononuclear cells. The Qiagen DNeasy Blood Extraction Kit was used to extract genomic DNA from the blood cell samples. V lost 2 bases and J lost 5 bases, and the count of bases not matched to a germline gene is 1. Inclusive of the bounding cysteine and phenylalanine, the CDR3 is 15 residues long. The entry retains the CDR3 DNA only, 45 bases that are in frame from base 1. Per the germline V gene, ENHRY is the CDR1 and SYGVKD is the CDR2.

The rearranged segments are TRBV10-3 and TRBJ1-6, with 9 bases matching TRBD1. The sample consisted of PBMCs. The clonotype originates from a woman between 40 and 55 years old in good health and CMV-seropositive. The CDR3 here reads CAISEGTGNNSPLHF. The nucleotide sequence reads as follows: TGTGCCATCAGTGAGGGGACAGGGAATAATTCACCCCTCCACTTT.